The 18 T cell receptor beta chains listed next were all sequenced from one sample in a study of T-cell memory formation after mild COVID-19. One entry per CDR3 protein results from TCRdb running MiXCR on the 5' RACE reads. Of 95,000 to 120,000 distinct CDR3 sequences in the sample, 18% were seen once. Material: PBMCs or a T cell subset sorted from them (not recorded which). These receptors came from a man younger than 35 who had mild COVID-19 (a few samples of this study predate the infection). Cell type and time point are not known.

The chain has TRBV6-6 and TRBJ2-3, with TRBD1 identical over 7 bases. Trimming cost V 6 bases and J 11 bases; bases outside gene matches: 11. Germline V gives CDR1 MNHNY, CDR2 SVGAGI (reference sequence). The CDR3 runs to 13 residues. CDR3 nucleotide sequence: TGTGCCAGCAGACGAGGGACAGAGGACTTGCAGTATTTT. This encodes CASRRGTEDLQYF.

This clonotype appeared a few times. The chain has TRBV18 and TRBJ2-3, with 8 nucleotides matching TRBD1. CDR1 and CDR2 from the germline V gene are KGHSH and LQKENI. J lost 4 bases, V lost 8 bases, and 5 bases had no gene match. CDR3 length: 13 residues. CDR3 sequence reads: CASLTGGADTQYF. The CDR3 coding sequence is TGTGCCAGCCTAACAGGGGGAGCAGATACGCAGTATTTT.

This clonotype was observed a few times. This rearrangement joins TRBV7-4 to TRBJ2-7, with D hard to call. Germline V gene lookup returns CDR1 SGHVT and CDR2 SQSDAQ. This CDR3 spans 17 amino acids. V dropped 5 bases and J dropped 1 base, with 21 bases sitting between them. The CDR3, as DNA: TGTGCCAGCAGCGCAAAAGTGGCGCCCGACGGATCCTACGAGCAGTACGTC. This gives the protein CASSAKVAPDGSYEQYV.

The J gene is TRBJ1-2, the V gene TRBV20-1, with D possibly TRBD1 on 5 matching bases. V lost 6 bases to trimming and J lost 4 bases, with 15 bases between them. In germline, CDR1 is DFQATT, CDR2 SNEGSKA (reference sequence). The CDR3 loop spans 13 amino acids. The CDR3 loop is CSAAGGVIYGYTF. CDR3 bases: TGCAGTGCAGCAGGAGGGGTGATCTATGGCTACACCTTC.

The chain uses TRBV18 and TRBJ1-5, with D uncertain. This CDR3 contains 15 residues. Trimming removed 3 bases at V and 0 bases at J, with 9 bases between. Germline loops: CDR1 KGHSH, CDR2 LQKENI. The CDR3 nucleotides read TGTGCCAGCTCACCGGGTGCCGCTAGCAATCAGCCCCAGCATTTT. Translating it yields CASSPGAASNQPQHF.

There are a few counts of this clonotype. This sequence joins TRBV11-2 and TRBJ2-7; tentative D call: TRBD1 (7 bases). V shed 5 bases and J shed 2 bases, with 16 bases lying between them. The CDR3 is 15 residues long. Per the germline V gene, CDR1 is SGHAT and CDR2 is FQNNGV. The CDR3 protein is CASSLTGRFPYEQYV. CDR3 nucleotides: TGTGCCAGCAGCCTGACAGGGAGGTTCCCCTACGAGCAGTACGTC.

This clonotype was seen ten or more times. This chain links TRBV7-9 with TRBJ2-1, with D uncertain. Trimming left V 5 bases short and J 7 bases short, with 6 bases between. The CDR3 has 11 amino acids. Germline V gene sequence: CDR1 SEHNR, CDR2 FQNEAQ (reference sequence). CDR3 nucleotides: TGTGCCAGCAGCCCCCAGAATGAGCAGTTCTTC. It yields the protein CASSPQNEQFF.

The J gene is TRBJ2-5, the V gene TRBV7-9; TRBD1 matches at 7 bases. The V segment lost 5 bases and the J segment 1 base; nucleotides outside the gene matches: 4. This CDR3 comprises 14 residues. CDR1 is SEHNR, CDR2 FQNEAQ, per germline (reference sequence). DNA for the CDR3: TGTGCCAGCAGCCCGAGGGACAGCCAAGAGACCCAGTACTTC. It codes for CASSPRDSQETQYF. Full variable domain (outside the CDR3, taken from reference TRBV7-9 and TRBJ2-5): DTGVSQNPRHKITKRGQNVTFRCDPISEHNRLYWYRQTLGQGPEFLTYFQNEAQLEKSRLLSDRFSAERPKGSFSTLEIQRTEQGDSAMYLCASSPRDSQETQYFGPGTRLLVL.

This clonotype was picked up a small number of times. Mismatch with germline at one junction end may stem from a read error. V gene TRBV23-1 combines with J gene TRBJ2-7, with D perhaps TRBD1 (5 bases). TRBV23-1 falls under the ORF class, with uncertain function. The CDR3 is made up of 10 amino acids. In DNA form, the CDR3 reads TGCGCCAGCAGTCCGCAGGGTCCCCTCTTC. Residues: CASSPQGPLF.

The chain couples TRBV7-2 to TRBJ1-2; 10 bases map to TRBD1. Germline loops: CDR1 SGHTA, CDR2 FQGNSA. The CDR3 has 15 residues. Unmatched junction bases numbered 4, after V lost 2 bases and J lost 4 bases. CDR3 amino acids: CASSLQGQGGYGYTF. DNA for the CDR3: TGTGCCAGCAGCTTACAAGGACAGGGGGGCTATGGCTACACCTTC.

The sample holds a few counts of this clonotype. The J gene is TRBJ2-1, the V gene TRBV7-3; possible D gene TRBD1, 6 bases. This CDR3 comprises 14 residues. The ends were cut back, 4 bases at V and 1 base at J, with 8 bases in the middle. Germline V gene sequence: CDR1 SGHTA, CDR2 FQGTGA. DNA of the CDR3: TGTGCCAGCAGCTCAGGGACATCCTACAATGAGCAGTTCTTC. This sequence encodes CASSSGTSYNEQFF.

This clonotype occurred many times. The chain is built from TRBV7-2 and TRBJ2-5; no clear D. The CDR3 is 14 amino acids. Germline values: CDR1 SGHTA, CDR2 FQGNSA. V was clipped by 2 bases and J by 2 bases, with 9 bases between them. CDR3 amino acids: CASSLWGPQETQYF. Written as DNA, the CDR3 is TGTGCCAGCAGCTTATGGGGTCCTCAAGAGACCCAGTACTTC.

This chain links TRBV5-1 with TRBJ2-3; TRBD1 aligns across 12 bases. This CDR3 comprises 14 residues. V was pared by 6 bases and J by 5 bases, with 4 bases of the junction left unmatched. The germline CDR1 and CDR2 sequences are SGHRS and YFSETQ. CDR3: CASMGQGARDTQYF. The DNA of the CDR3 is TGCGCCAGCATGGGACAGGGGGCGCGAGATACGCAGTATTTT.

As to this clonotype: The final CDR3 position lacks the conserved phenylalanine or tryptophan, pointing to a likely read error. It is unclear where the CDR3 begins or ends on the DNA, so no DNA is shown, and the CDR3 is as TCRdb lists it. The chain is built from TRBV2 and TRBJ2-7; TRBD1 is taken as the D call from the table, unchecked against the DNA. Germline CDR1 SNHLY, CDR2 FYNNEI. The CDR3 region is 13 residues in length, termini included. The CDR3 sequence: CASSFGTVTGRDL.

The J gene is TRBJ2-7, the V gene TRBV4-3; tentatively, D is TRBD2 (7 bases). Trimming left V 4 bases short and J 5 bases short, with 12 bases between. Germline values: CDR1 LGHNA, CDR2 YSLEER. CDR3 length: 13 residues. DNA for the CDR3: TGCGCCAGCAGCCGAAGGGGGGGGGACGAGCAGTACTTC. This translates into CASSRRGGDEQYF.

This clonotype was recorded at least ten times. The chain carries TRBV6-5 and TRBJ2-2; maybe TRBD2 (5 bases). This CDR3 has 16 residues. CDR1 is MNHEY and CDR2 is SVGAGI in the germline V gene. The ends were cut back, 5 bases at V and 5 bases at J, with 18 bases in the middle. For the CDR3, the DNA is TGTGCCAGCAGTACCCGCGGGCCCCCGAGGACCGGGGAGCTGTTTTTT. Amino acids: CASSTRGPPRTGELFF.

This clonotype was seen a few times. J is TRBJ2-5 and V is TRBV20-1; D is unclear. Germline assignment: CDR1 DFQATT and CDR2 SNEGSKA (reference sequence). V was clipped by 4 bases and J by 3 bases, with 9 bases between them. The CDR3 spans 12 residues. The CDR3 is CSATDGEETQYF. CDR3 bases: TGCAGTGCTACGGACGGTGAAGAGACCCAGTACTTC.

CDR3 coding DNA: TGTGCCAGCAGCTCCATTGTAGGGAGAGGGGGGAGTCAGCCCCAGCATTTT. Residues: CASSSIVGRGGSQPQHF. The chain couples TRBV11-2 to TRBJ1-5, with a possible D match to TRBD1 (6 bases). The CDR3 sequence is 17 residues long. CDR1 and CDR2 from the germline V gene are SGHAT and FQNNGV. The ends were cut back, 4 bases at V and 6 bases at J, with 22 bases in the middle.